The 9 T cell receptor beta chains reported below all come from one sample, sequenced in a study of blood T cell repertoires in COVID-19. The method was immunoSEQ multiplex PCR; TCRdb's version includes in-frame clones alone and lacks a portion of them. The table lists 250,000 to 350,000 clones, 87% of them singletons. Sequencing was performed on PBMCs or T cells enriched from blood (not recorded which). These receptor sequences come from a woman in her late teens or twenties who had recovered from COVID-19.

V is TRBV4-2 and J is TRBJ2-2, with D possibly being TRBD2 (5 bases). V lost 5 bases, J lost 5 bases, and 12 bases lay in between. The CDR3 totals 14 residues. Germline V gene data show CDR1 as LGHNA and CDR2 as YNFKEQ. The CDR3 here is CASSYRPGTGELFF. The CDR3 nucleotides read TGTGCCAGCAGCTACCGACCGGGGACCGGGGAGCTGTTTTTT.

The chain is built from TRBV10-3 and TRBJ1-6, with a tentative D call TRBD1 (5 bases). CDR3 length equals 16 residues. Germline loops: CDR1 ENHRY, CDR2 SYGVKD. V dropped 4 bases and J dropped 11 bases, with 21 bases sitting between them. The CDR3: CAISGGDQGSGTPLHF. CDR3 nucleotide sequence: TGTGCCATCAGTGGGGGGGATCAGGGATCAGGGACACCCCTCCACTTT.

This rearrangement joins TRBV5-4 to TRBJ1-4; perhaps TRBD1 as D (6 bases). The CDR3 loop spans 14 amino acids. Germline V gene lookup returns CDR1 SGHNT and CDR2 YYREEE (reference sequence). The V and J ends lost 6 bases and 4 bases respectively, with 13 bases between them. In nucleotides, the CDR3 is TGTGCCAGCACCCTGGACAGTAATAATGAAAAACTGTTTTTT. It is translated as CASTLDSNNEKLFF.

The CDR3 region is CASSLTGARSYEQYF. In DNA, the CDR3 is TGTGCCAGCAGTCTGACAGGGGCCCGATCCTACGAGCAGTACTTC. The J gene is TRBJ2-7, the V gene TRBV7-8, with 8 bases that match TRBD1. CDR1 is SGHVS, CDR2 FQNEAQ, per germline. Trimming took 6 bases from V and 1 from J; bases not matched to a gene: 8. The CDR3 sequence is 15 residues long.

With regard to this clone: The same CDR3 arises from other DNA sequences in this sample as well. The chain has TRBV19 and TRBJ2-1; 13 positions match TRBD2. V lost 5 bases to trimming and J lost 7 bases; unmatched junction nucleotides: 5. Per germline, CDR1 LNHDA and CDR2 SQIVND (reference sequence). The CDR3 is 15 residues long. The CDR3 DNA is TGTGCCAGTAGTTTAACTAGCGGGAGGGGGAATGAGCAGTTCTTC. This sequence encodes CASSLTSGRGNEQFF. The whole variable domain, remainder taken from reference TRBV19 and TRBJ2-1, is DGGITQSPKYLFRKEGQNVTLSCEQNLNHDAMYWYRQDPGQGLRLIYYSQIVNDFQKGDIAEGYSVSREKKESFPLTVTSAQKNPTAFYLCASSLTSGRGNEQFFGPGTRLTVL.

The CDR3 nucleotides read TGTGCCAGCAGCTGGAGTCAGGGGGATCAGCCCCAGCATTTT. Translated, it gives CASSWSQGDQPQHF. The chain combines TRBV5-6 with TRBJ1-5; 7 nucleotides line up with TRBD1. The junction had 5 bases not matched to a gene; V was cut back by 3 bases and J by 5 bases. The length of the CDR3 is 14 residues. Germline assignment: CDR1 SGHDT and CDR2 YYEEEE.

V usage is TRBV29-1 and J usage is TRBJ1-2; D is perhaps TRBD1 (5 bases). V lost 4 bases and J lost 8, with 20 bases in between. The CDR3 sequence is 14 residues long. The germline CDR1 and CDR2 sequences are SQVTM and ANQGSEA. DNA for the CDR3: TGCAGCGTTGGGGGGGGGAGCCCCAAGGTGGGCTACACCTTC. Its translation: CSVGGGSPKVGYTF.

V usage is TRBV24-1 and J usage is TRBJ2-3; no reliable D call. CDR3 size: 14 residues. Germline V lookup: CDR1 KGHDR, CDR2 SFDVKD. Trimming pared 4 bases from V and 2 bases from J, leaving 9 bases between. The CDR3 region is CATSETRFTDTQYF. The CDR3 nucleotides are TGTGCCACCAGTGAGACGCGGTTCACAGATACGCAGTATTTT.

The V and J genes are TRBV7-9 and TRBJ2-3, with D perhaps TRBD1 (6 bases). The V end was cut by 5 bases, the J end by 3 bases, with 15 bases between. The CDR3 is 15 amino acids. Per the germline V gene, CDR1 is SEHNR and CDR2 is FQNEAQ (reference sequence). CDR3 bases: TGTGCCAGCAGCACCTTGACAGGTCCGACAGATACGCAGTATTTT. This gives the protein CASSTLTGPTDTQYF.